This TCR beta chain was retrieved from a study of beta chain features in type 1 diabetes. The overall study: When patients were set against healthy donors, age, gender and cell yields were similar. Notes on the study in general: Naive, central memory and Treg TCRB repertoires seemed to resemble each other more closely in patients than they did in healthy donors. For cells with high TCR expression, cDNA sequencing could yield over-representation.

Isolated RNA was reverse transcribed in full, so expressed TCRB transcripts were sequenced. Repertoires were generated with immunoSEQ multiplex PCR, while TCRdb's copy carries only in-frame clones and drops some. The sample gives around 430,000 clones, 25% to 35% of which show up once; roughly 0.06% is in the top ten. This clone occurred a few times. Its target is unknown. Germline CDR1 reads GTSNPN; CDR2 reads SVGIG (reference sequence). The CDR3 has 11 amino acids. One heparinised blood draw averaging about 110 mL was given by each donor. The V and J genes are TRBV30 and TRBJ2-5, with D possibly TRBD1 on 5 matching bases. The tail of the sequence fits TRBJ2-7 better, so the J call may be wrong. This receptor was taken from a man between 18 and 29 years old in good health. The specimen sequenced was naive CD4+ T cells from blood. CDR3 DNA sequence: TGTGCCTGGGGAGACAGCTACGAGCAGTACTTC. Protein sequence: CAWGDSYEQYF.